This is a list of T cell receptor beta chains from one sample in a study of OX40 agonist ivuxolimab in advanced cancers. Clones were read by immunoSEQ multiplex PCR, and TCRdb kept only the in-frame ones, dropping some. Of about 28,000 clones in the sample, approximately 78% were seen once. The input for sequencing was CD4+ or CD8+ T cells sorted from blood, taken in a trial of the OX40 agonist ivuxolimab. The receptor source for this set is an adult with an advanced solid tumor such as melanoma, head and neck, liver or kidney cancer. CDR3s include the opening cysteine and the closing phenylalanine or tryptophan. A D gene is named only where the DNA matches it firmly. Clone size appears in some rows only: once, few, many, or a class for an expanded clone.

j_gene | d_gene | abundance | v_gene | CDR3aa | CDR3nt
TRBJ2-7 | TRBD2 | . | TRBV4-3 | CASSLGLAENYEQYF | TGCGCCAGCAGCCTAGGACTAGCGGAGAACTACGAGCAGTACTTC
TRBJ2-7 | TRBD2 | . | TRBV5-6 | CASSLSGSSYEQYF | TGTGCCAGCAGCTTGAGCGGGAGCTCCTACGAGCAGTACTTC
TRBJ1-1 | . | . | TRBV5-1 | CASSLDPEWTEAFF | TGCGCCAGCAGCTTGGACCCCGAATGGACTGAAGCTTTCTTT
TRBJ2-2 | TRBD1 | . | TRBV4-3 | CASSRTGRGTGELFF | TGCGCCAGCAGCCGGACAGGTCGCGGCACCGGGGAGCTGTTTTTT
TRBJ2-7 | TRBD1 | . | TRBV19 | CASSTRDRGSYEQYF | TGTGCCAGTAGTACCCGGGACAGGGGATCGTACGAGCAGTACTTC
TRBJ2-7 | TRBD1 | once | TRBV4-2 | CASSQTYLGQGANEQYF | TGTGCCAGCAGCCAGACGTACTTGGGACAGGGGGCCAACGAGCAGTACTTC
TRBJ2-7 | . | . | TRBV5-1 | CASSLGILSYEQYF | TGCGCCAGCAGCTTGGGGATTCTCTCCTACGAGCAGTACTTC
TRBJ2-7 | . | . | TRBV7-2 | CASSFLSYEQYF | TGTGCCAGCAGCTTCCTCTCCTACGAGCAGTACTTC
TRBJ2-3 | . | medium-sized | TRBV7-9 | CASSLPTGPTDTQYF | TGTGCCAGCAGCTTACCGACCGGGCCGACGGATACGCAGTATTTT
TRBJ2-3 | TRBD2 | . | TRBV27 | CASSLTGGAQYF | TGTGCCAGCAGTTTAACCGGGGGGGCGCAGTATTTT
TRBJ2-1 | TRBD2 | . | TRBV9 | CASSPGLAGALEQFF | TGTGCCAGCAGCCCGGGACTAGCGGGGGCGTTGGAGCAGTTCTTC
TRBJ1-6 | . | medium-sized | TRBV5-1 | CASSFLSSYNSPLHF | TGCGCCAGCAGCTTCCTCAGCTCCTATAATTCACCCCTCCACTTT
TRBJ2-3 | . | few | TRBV27 | CASSLSRGSTDTQYF | TGTGCCAGCAGTTTATCGAGGGGTAGCACAGATACGCAGTATTTT
TRBJ1-2 | TRBD1 | once | TRBV27 | CASKRGQTLDYGYTF | TGTGCCAGCAAGCGGGGACAGACTCTTGACTATGGCTACACCTTC
TRBJ1-5 | TRBD1 | . | TRBV29-1 | CSVIQTGLGNQPQHF | TGCAGCGTTATCCAGACAGGGTTGGGCAATCAGCCCCAGCATTTT
TRBJ1-1 | . | once | TRBV4-3 | CASSQVVEGNTEAFF | TGCGCCAGCAGCCAAGTGGTCGAGGGGAACACTGAAGCTTTCTTT
TRBJ2-7 | . | . | TRBV14 | CASSQGGGNEQYF | TGTGCCAGCAGCCAAGGCGGGGGCAACGAGCAGTACTTC
TRBJ1-1 | . | . | TRBV6-5 | CASSFRQNTEAFF | TGTGCCAGCAGTTTCCGTCAGAACACTGAAGCTTTCTTT
TRBJ2-3 | TRBD1 | few | TRBV6-5 | CASTLTQGATDTQYF | TGTGCCAGCACCCTAACCCAGGGGGCGACAGATACGCAGTATTTT
TRBJ1-1 | . | . | TRBV29-1 | CSVRPVGTENTEAFF | TGCAGCGTCCGACCAGTGGGCACAGAGAACACTGAAGCTTTCTTT
TRBJ1-1 | . | . | TRBV5-1 | CASSLGSPDTEAFF | TGCGCCAGCAGCTTGGGATCCCCAGACACTGAAGCTTTCTTT
TRBJ2-1 | . | . | TRBV28 | CASSFGADGYNEQFF | TGTGCCAGCAGTTTTGGGGCAGACGGCTACAATGAGCAGTTCTTC
TRBJ2-5 | . | . | TRBV6-6 | CASSHRLETQYF | TGTGCCAGCAGCCATCGGTTAGAGACCCAGTACTTC
TRBJ1-1 | . | . | TRBV27 | CATRVNTEAFF | TGTGCCACCAGGGTGAACACTGAAGCTTTCTTT
TRBJ2-1 | TRBD2 | . | TRBV11-3 | CASSGTNYNEQFF | TGTGCCAGCAGCGGGACTAATTACAATGAGCAGTTCTTC
TRBJ2-1 | TRBD2 | . | TRBV11-2 | CASSLAVAGAVYNEQFF | TGTGCCAGCAGCTTAGCTGTAGCGGGAGCGGTCTACAATGAGCAGTTCTTC
TRBJ2-3 | . | . | TRBV6-4 | CASSDSAGSTDTQYF | TGTGCCAGCAGTGACTCAGCAGGCAGCACAGATACGCAGTATTTT
TRBJ1-2 | . | . | TRBV5-6 | CASSLYRDVYTF | TGTGCCAGCAGCTTGTACAGGGACGTCTACACCTTC
TRBJ2-7 | . | . | TRBV2 | CASSEAGRDYEQYF | TGTGCCAGCAGTGAAGCGGGCAGGGACTACGAGCAGTACTTC
TRBJ1-1 | . | . | TRBV4-3 | CASSQDQGLMNTEAFF | TGCGCCAGCAGCCAAGATCAGGGATTAATGAACACTGAAGCTTTCTTT
TRBJ2-1 | . | . | TRBV7-2 | CASSPTRTYEQFF | TGTGCCAGCAGCCCGACTAGGACCTATGAGCAGTTCTTC
TRBJ1-6 | TRBD1 | few | TRBV11-2 | CASSSTGQLLPLHF | TGTGCCAGCAGCAGTACGGGACAGCTTTTACCCCTCCACTTT
TRBJ2-3 | . | . | TRBV28 | CASSSVQGGADTQYF | TGTGCCAGCAGTTCCGTGCAGGGGGGGGCAGATACGCAGTATTTT
TRBJ2-6 | TRBD1 | . | TRBV10-1 | CASPGGPDRGSGANVLTF | TGCGCCAGCCCAGGGGGTCCAGACAGGGGTAGTGGGGCCAACGTCCTGACTTTC
TRBJ2-7 | TRBD1 | . | TRBV5-1 | CASSPGQGILYEQYF | TGCGCCAGCAGCCCGGGACAGGGAATCCTCTACGAGCAGTACTTC
TRBJ2-1 | TRBD2 | . | TRBV5-4 | CASSSPPGEGNEQFF | TGTGCCAGCAGCTCTCCCCCGGGGGAGGGCAATGAGCAGTTCTTC
TRBJ2-7 | TRBD1 | few | TRBV6-1 | CASSEFWDRAAYEQYF | TGTGCCAGCAGTGAATTCTGGGACAGGGCCGCCTACGAGCAGTACTTC
TRBJ1-1 | TRBD1 | medium-sized | TRBV4-2 | CASSPRDRGGGEAFF | TGTGCCAGCAGCCCCCGGGACAGGGGAGGGGGTGAAGCTTTCTTT
TRBJ2-5 | . | . | TRBV7-9 | CASSLWGGETQYF | TGTGCCAGCAGCTTATGGGGTGGAGAGACCCAGTACTTC
TRBJ2-5 | . | . | TRBV2 | CASSEENRETQYF | TGTGCCAGCAGTGAAGAGAACAGGGAGACCCAGTACTTC
TRBJ2-5 | TRBD1 | few | TRBV2 | CASNPGTGFSETQYF | TGTGCCAGCAACCCCGGGACAGGGTTCTCGGAGACCCAGTACTTC
TRBJ2-7 | . | . | TRBV11-1 | CASSLARAPGGSYEQYF | TGTGCCAGCAGCTTAGCCCGGGCCCCTGGGGGCTCCTACGAGCAGTACTTC
TRBJ2-1 | . | few | TRBV7-3 | CASSLGEVTWNEQFF | TGTGCCAGCAGCTTAGGGGAGGTAACTTGGAATGAGCAGTTCTTC
TRBJ2-7 | TRBD2 | . | TRBV18 | CASSPPRTSGSYEQYF | TGTGCCAGCTCACCACCTAGGACTAGCGGCTCCTACGAGCAGTACTTC
TRBJ2-7 | . | . | TRBV15 | CATSRDTGRYYEQYF | TGTGCCACCAGCAGAGACACAGGGAGGTACTACGAGCAGTACTTC
TRBJ1-5 | . | . | TRBV4-1 | CASSHLDSSNQPQHF | TGCGCCAGCAGCCACTTGGACAGTAGCAATCAGCCCCAGCATTTT
TRBJ1-4 | TRBD1 | . | TRBV7-9 | CASSPTGGEEKLFF | TGTGCCAGCAGCCCGACAGGGGGTGAGGAAAAACTGTTTTTT
TRBJ2-5 | TRBD1 | . | TRBV4-1 | CASRGDRQETQYF | TGCGCCAGCAGGGGGGACAGACAAGAGACCCAGTACTTC
TRBJ2-5 | TRBD1 | . | TRBV28 | CASSLDRGQETQYF | TGTGCCAGCAGTTTAGACAGGGGGCAAGAGACCCAGTACTTC
TRBJ1-6 | . | few | TRBV30 | CAWKAGNPLHF | TGTGCCTGGAAGGCAGGAAACCCCCTCCACTTT
TRBJ2-1 | TRBD2 | . | TRBV4-2 | CASSQDGTSGANEQFF | TGTGCCAGCAGCCAAGATGGGACTAGCGGGGCCAATGAGCAGTTCTTC
TRBJ2-1 | TRBD1 | . | TRBV19 | CASSYRGAYNEQFF | TGTGCCAGTTCGTACAGGGGAGCCTACAATGAGCAGTTCTTC
TRBJ1-5 | . | . | TRBV9 | CASSPSSGQPQHF | TGTGCCAGCAGCCCTAGCTCGGGTCAGCCCCAGCATTTT